Included here is one T cell receptor (beta chain) sequence, with context. The data were taken from a study of patients and donors after allogeneic stem cell transplantation. TCRdb independently ran MiXCR on the RT-PCR reads; one entry per CDR3 protein. The profile shows about 400,000 distinct CDR3 sequences, 16% of them singletons. Material for sequencing was blood, either unsorted or a sorted T cell fraction (not recorded which). The receptor comes from a human donor who was either an allogeneic HSCT recipient or a stem cell or donor lymphocyte infusion donor (not recorded which). It is not recorded whose cells these are; they may come from a transplant donor.

The CDR3 here is CASSQELYSPGVETQYF. In DNA, the CDR3 is TGTGCCAGCAGCCAAGAGCTTTACTCCCCGGGGGTGGAGACCCAGTACTTC. The chain recombines TRBV4-2 with TRBJ2-5, with D maybe TRBD2 (6 bases). The CDR3 length is 17 residues. Trimming pared 0 bases from V and 5 bases from J, leaving 19 bases between. CDR1 LGHNA and CDR2 YNFKEQ come from the germline V gene.